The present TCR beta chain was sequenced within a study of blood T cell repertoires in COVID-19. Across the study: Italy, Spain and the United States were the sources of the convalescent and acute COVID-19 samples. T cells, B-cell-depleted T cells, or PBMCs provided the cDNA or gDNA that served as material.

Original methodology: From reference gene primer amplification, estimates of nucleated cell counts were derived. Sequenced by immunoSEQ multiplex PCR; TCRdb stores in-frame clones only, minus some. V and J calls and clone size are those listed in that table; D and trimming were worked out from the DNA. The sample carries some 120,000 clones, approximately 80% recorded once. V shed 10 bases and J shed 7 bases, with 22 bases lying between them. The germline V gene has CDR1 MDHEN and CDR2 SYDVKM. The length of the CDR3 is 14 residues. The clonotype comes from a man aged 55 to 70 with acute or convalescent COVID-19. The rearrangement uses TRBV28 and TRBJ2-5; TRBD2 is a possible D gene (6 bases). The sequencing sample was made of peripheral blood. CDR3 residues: CATIAGGSRWTQYF. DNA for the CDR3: TGTGCCACCATTGCCGGGGGTAGCAGGTGGACCCAGTACTTC. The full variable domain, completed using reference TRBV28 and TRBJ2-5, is DVKVTQSSRYLVKRTGEKVFLECVQDMDHENMFWYRQDPGLGLRLIYFSYDVKMKEKGDIPEGYSVSREKKERFSLILESASTNQTSMYLCATIAGGSRWTQYFGPGTRLLVL.